Listed here is a single T cell receptor beta chain. The CDR3 runs 16 residues. Germline V gene lookup returns CDR1 LGHNA and CDR2 YNFKEQ. Trimming at V came to 3 bases and at J to 3 bases, leaving 5 bases not matched to a gene. The entry originates in a study of radiation and T cells in renal cell carcinoma. Produced via immunoSEQ multiplex PCR; TCRdb's table is partial and in-frame only. The sample consists of roughly 120,000 clones, approximately 78% of them appearing once. Time point meaning: blood 2 weeks post-SBRT. Treatment reported: 15 Gy SBRT to primary tumor, nephrectomy 4 weeks later. The source is a woman aged 55 to 70 with renal cell carcinoma. The input for sequencing was blood, taken from a patient whose treatment included radiotherapy and nephrectomy. The chain recombines TRBV4-2 with TRBJ2-1, with TRBD2 identical over 10 bases. In nucleotides, the CDR3 is TGTGCCAGCAGCCAGGGCTCTAGCGGGGGCTACAATGAGCAGTTCTTC. Translation: CASSQGSSGGYNEQFF.